This T cell receptor beta chain was profiled in a study of T cells after yellow fever vaccination. TCRdb used MiXCR to reprocess the 5' RACE reads, holding one entry per CDR3 protein. The data contain some 200,000 distinct CDR3 sequences, approximately 10% of them seen just once; the ten biggest clones take up approximately 34%. This clonotype has just a few counts. Germline CDR1 and CDR2: SGHRS and YFSETQ. Trimming stripped 2 bases from V and 8 bases from J, with 19 bases between. The CDR3 loop spans 15 amino acids. This receptor was identified in a man aged 18-30 years who received the YFV17D yellow fever vaccine. This sequence joins TRBV5-1 and TRBJ1-2; D ambiguous. The source material was CD8+ T cells sorted from PBMCs, sampled 15 days after the yellow fever booster vaccination. Here the CDR3 DNA reads TGCGCCAGCAGCTTTAATTCTCGACACGTCCGGGGCTACACCTTC. Translation: CASSFNSRHVRGYTF.